This TCR beta chain emerged from a study of blood T cell repertoires in COVID-19. Overall study context: Both acute and convalescent COVID-19 samples were obtained from the United States, Italy and Spain. Sources were T cells, B-cell-depleted T cells, or PBMCs; the material itself was cDNA or gDNA.

Original processing methods: Amplification from reference gene primers served as the basis for estimated nucleated cell counts. This table comes from immunoSEQ multiplex PCR, and its TCRdb copy is limited to in-frame clones, with some not included. The DNA was the basis for D and trimming; V, J and clone size are from that table. The table includes about 230,000 clones, roughly 80% detected once. Germline V lookup: CDR1 MGHRA, CDR2 YSYEKL. There are 15 residues in the CDR3. The junction had 6 bases not matched to a gene; V was cut back by 5 bases and J by 4 bases. The clonotype comes from a woman aged 50 to 60 with acute or convalescent COVID-19. Sequencing input: peripheral blood. The chain joins TRBV4-1 to TRBJ1-2, with TRBD1 matching 11 bases. DNA of the CDR3: TGCGCCAGCAGCTTACGGACAGGGGGCGCCTATGGCTACACCTTC. It translates to CASSLRTGGAYGYTF.